The clone carrying this TCR beta chain is a singleton in its sample. These newly diagnosed stage II-IVA oral cavity squamous cell carcinoma patients had no prior systemic or radiation treatment. Cohort: HPV-negative, locally advanced oral cavity squamous cell carcinoma patients. The data were taken from a study of neoadjuvant anti-PD-1 for oral cavity cancer. Germline loops: CDR1 SGDLS, CDR2 YYNGEE. CDR3 length: 14 residues. The V and J ends lost 0 bases and 1 base respectively, with 8 bases between them. Some clones are missing from TCRdb's copy, which holds only in-frame ones; the method was immunoSEQ multiplex PCR. The data contain approximately 16,000 clones, 55% to 70% of them singletons.

The input for sequencing was PBMCs, taken before nivolumab (anti-PD-1) treatment. The V and J genes are TRBV9 and TRBJ2-7; a possible D gene is TRBD1 (5 bases). The source is a person aged 35-80 years with oral cavity squamous cell carcinoma. CDR3 in amino acids: CASSVGGMSYEQYF. The CDR3 DNA sequence: TGTGCCAGCAGCGTAGGGGGCATGTCCTACGAGCAGTACTTC.